Each of the 13 T cell receptor beta chains below was sequenced from the same sample in a study of cytomegalovirus exposure and HLA in healthy donors. The primer mix had 60 Vbeta and 13 Jbeta primers. Measured with immunoSEQ multiplex PCR; TCRdb has only the in-frame clones, and not every one. The repertoire holds 76,000 or so clones, with around 72% as singletons. The sample comprised PBMCs. The receptors come from a woman in her thirties or forties in good health and CMV-seropositive.

The rearrangement uses TRBV4-2 and TRBJ2-1, with 11 bases lining up with TRBD2. J lost 9 bases, V lost 0 bases, and 7 bases had no gene match. CDR1 and CDR2 from the germline V gene are LGHNA and YNFKEQ. This CDR3 has 16 residues. This chain's CDR3 is CASSQELAGGPGEQFF. The CDR3 nucleotides read TGTGCCAGCAGCCAAGAATTAGCGGGGGGGCCAGGTGAGCAGTTCTTC.

This rearrangement joins TRBV5-6 to TRBJ1-1, with TRBD1 identical over 8 bases. Trimming removed 5 bases from V and 10 bases from J; junction bases left unmatched: 7. From germline, CDR1 is SGHDT and CDR2 YYEEEE. This CDR3 spans 12 amino acids. This CDR3 reads CASRRETGAAFF. CDR3 bases: TGTGCCAGCAGGAGAGAGACAGGGGCAGCTTTCTTT. Looking up the rest from reference TRBV5-6 and TRBJ1-1 gives the full variable domain: DAGVTQSPTHLIKTRGQQVTLRCSPKSGHDTVSWYQQALGQGPQFIFQYYEEEERQRGNFPDRFSGHQFPNYSSELNVNALLLGDSALYLCASRRETGAAFFGQGTRLTVV.

This clone came up a few times. V usage is TRBV23-1 and J usage is TRBJ1-1; no reliable D call. TRBV23-1 is known as an ORF, though its function is uncertain. Trimming shortened V by 0 bases and J by 10 bases, and 12 bases separated the two germline ends. This CDR3 has 13 amino acids. The CDR3 DNA reads TGCGCCAGCAGTCAATCGCGGGGTTTAGGAGCTTTCTTT. Amino acids: CASSQSRGLGAFF.

The chain links TRBV15 to TRBJ2-7; D uncertain. Germline V gives CDR1 LNHNV, CDR2 YYDKDF (reference sequence). Trimming shortened V by 1 base and J by 4 bases, and 8 bases separated the two germline ends. The CDR3 extends over 13 amino acids. This CDR3 reads CATSRGLSYEQYF. CDR3 DNA: TGTGCCACCAGCAGAGGGCTTTCGTACGAGCAGTACTTC.

This chain joins TRBV9 and TRBJ2-7; 7 bases are a match to TRBD1. CDR3 length equals 15 residues. Germline V gene sequence: CDR1 SGDLS, CDR2 YYNGEE. V shed 4 bases, J shed 2 bases, and the junction held 9 bases outside the gene matches. The CDR3 protein is CASSPQTGITYEQYF. As DNA, the CDR3 is TGTGCCAGCAGCCCCCAGACAGGGATAACCTACGAGCAGTACTTC.

The chain combines TRBV10-1 with TRBJ1-1; D is ambiguous. The CDR3 contains 15 residues. CDR1 and CDR2 from the germline V gene are WNHNN and SYGVQD (reference sequence). V was clipped by 2 bases and J by 1 base, with 11 bases between them. CDR3 coding DNA: TGCGCCAGCAGTGAGAGTGCAGGATCGAACACTGAAGCTTTCTTT. Residues: CASSESAGSNTEAFF.

The chain couples TRBV2 to TRBJ2-5, with 8 bases matching TRBD1. The CDR3 consists of 15 residues. The V and J ends lost 8 bases and 5 bases, in that order; junction bases with no gene match: 13. The germline gives CDR1 SNHLY, CDR2 FYNNEI. In DNA form, the CDR3 reads TGTGCCAGCGCTATCGGGGCAGGACAGGGCGAGACCCAGTACTTC. It is translated as CASAIGAGQGETQYF.

This clone has only a few counts. The gene calls are TRBV5-4 and TRBJ1-5; possible D gene TRBD1, 6 bases. V lost 3 bases, J lost 0 bases, and 7 bases lay in between. Germline-derived CDR1 and CDR2 are SGHNT and YYREEE (reference sequence). This CDR3 contains 14 residues. CDR3 in amino acids: CASSSQGSNQPQHF. The CDR3 coding sequence is TGTGCCAGCAGCTCACAGGGTAGCAATCAGCCCCAGCATTTT.

This sequence joins TRBV6-5 and TRBJ2-2; 10 bases are a match to TRBD1. The CDR3 sequence is 14 residues long. V dropped 5 bases and J dropped 4; count of bases not matched to a gene: 1. CDR1 is MNHEY and CDR2 is SVGAGI in the germline V gene. CDR3 sequence reads: CASSGQGGTGELFF. The CDR3 region has the DNA TGTGCCAGCAGTGGACAGGGGGGCACCGGGGAGCTGTTTTTT.

This clone was seen more than once but under ten times. V is TRBV6-6 and J is TRBJ2-2, with 7 bases lining up with TRBD1. J gave up 3 bases and V 5 bases, and 3 bases lay outside the gene matches. From germline, CDR1 is MNHNY and CDR2 SVGAGI (reference sequence). This CDR3 is 14 amino acids long. The CDR3 DNA follows: TGTGCCAGCAGTCTGACAGGGCACACCGGGGAGCTGTTTTTT. Residues: CASSLTGHTGELFF.

Turning to this clone: The CDR3 does not end in the conserved phenylalanine or tryptophan, so this is likely a read error. The limits of the CDR3 on the DNA are not certain, so only TCRdb's listed CDR3 is given. The chain combines TRBV30 with TRBJ1-5. CDR1 is GTSNPN and CDR2 is SVGIG in the germline V gene (reference sequence). The CDR3 is 9 residues long, counting both termini. CDR3: CAWSVFIFG.

The V gene is TRBV12-5, the J gene TRBJ2-1; possible D gene TRBD1, 6 bases. V lost 1 base and J lost 7, with 17 bases in between. Germline-derived CDR1 and CDR2 are LGHNT and FRNRAP. The CDR3 is made up of 16 amino acids. Written as DNA, the CDR3 is TGTGCTAGTGGTTTGGGAGGACAGTGGATGGGGAATGAGCAGTTCTTC. Translated: CASGLGGQWMGNEQFF.

V usage is TRBV7-9 and J usage is TRBJ1-5; 7 bases fit TRBD1. Germline lookup yields CDR1 SEHNR and CDR2 FQNEAQ (reference sequence). Trimming at V came to 5 bases and at J to 4 bases, leaving 5 bases not matched to a gene. The length of the CDR3 is 14 residues. CDR3 bases: TGTGCCAGCAGCCGGGACAGCACAAATCAGCCCCAGCATTTT. Translating it yields CASSRDSTNQPQHF.